This TCR beta chain was sequenced during a study of blood T cell repertoires in COVID-19. This clone was detected once. This CDR3 has 14 residues. V dropped 4 bases and J dropped 4 bases, with 14 bases sitting between them. Germline values: CDR1 SGHRS, CDR2 YFSETQ. This table comes from immunoSEQ multiplex PCR, and its TCRdb copy is limited to in-frame clones, with some not included. The sample holds roughly 87,000 clones; more than 70% are singletons and the top ten take approximately 15%. Material for sequencing was peripheral blood. This sequence was found in a woman older than 75 with acute or convalescent COVID-19. The V gene is TRBV5-1, the J gene TRBJ1-2; maybe TRBD1 (5 bases). CDR3 sequence (DNA): TGCGCCAGCAGCCTAGGACCGCAGGGCTATGGCTACACCTTC. It specifies CASSLGPQGYGYTF.